The entry below describes one T cell receptor beta chain. Its antigen is currently unknown. These data originate in a study of breast tumors, draining lymph nodes, adjacent tissues. Notes on the study in general: Tumors had less TCR diversity than lymph nodes, more than nontumor tissue. Compared with basal-like, luminal-like tumors shared significantly more repertoire with nontumor tissue.

TCRdb redid the calling of the multiplex PCR reads with MiXCR, one entry per CDR3 protein. The table lists about 220,000 distinct CDR3 sequences, less than 35% of them singletons. The CDR3 runs 12 residues. V lost 6 bases, J lost 12 bases, and 17 bases lay in between. Samples came from axillary lymph nodes draining the breast cancer. The sequence was obtained from a female donor with breast cancer. Some clones in this sample may be carry-over from other donors' samples. The V and J genes are TRBV12-3 or TRBV12-4 and TRBJ1-2, with no clear D. The sample consisted of axillary lymph node tissue. The CDR3 loop is CASSPQSSGNTF. For the CDR3, the DNA is TGTGCCAGCAGCCCCCAGAGCTCTGGAAACACCTTC.